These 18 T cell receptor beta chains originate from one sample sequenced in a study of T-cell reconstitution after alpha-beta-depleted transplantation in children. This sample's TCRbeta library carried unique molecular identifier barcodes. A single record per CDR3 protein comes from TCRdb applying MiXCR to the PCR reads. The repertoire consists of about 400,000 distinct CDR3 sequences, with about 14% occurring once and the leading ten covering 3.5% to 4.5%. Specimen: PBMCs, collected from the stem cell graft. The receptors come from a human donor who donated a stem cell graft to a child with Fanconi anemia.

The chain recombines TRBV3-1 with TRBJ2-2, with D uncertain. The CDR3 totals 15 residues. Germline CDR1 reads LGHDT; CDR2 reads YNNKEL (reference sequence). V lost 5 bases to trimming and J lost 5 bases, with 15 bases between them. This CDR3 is CASSYGPVMTGELFF. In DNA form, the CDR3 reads TGTGCCAGCAGCTACGGTCCAGTAATGACCGGGGAGCTGTTTTTT.

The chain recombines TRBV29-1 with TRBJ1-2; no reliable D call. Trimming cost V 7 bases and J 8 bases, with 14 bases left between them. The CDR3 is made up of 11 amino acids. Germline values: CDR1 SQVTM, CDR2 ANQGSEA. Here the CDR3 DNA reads TGCAGCGGTTACAGTGCCGGAGGCTACACCTTC. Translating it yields CSGYSAGGYTF.

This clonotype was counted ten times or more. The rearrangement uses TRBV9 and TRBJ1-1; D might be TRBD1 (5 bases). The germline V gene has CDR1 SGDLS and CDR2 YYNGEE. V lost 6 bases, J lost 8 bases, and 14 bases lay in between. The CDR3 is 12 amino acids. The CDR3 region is CASTGRRGEAFF. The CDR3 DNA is TGTGCCAGCACGGGGAGGAGGGGAGAAGCTTTCTTT. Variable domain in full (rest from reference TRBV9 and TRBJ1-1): DSGVTQTPKHLITATGQRVTLRCSPRSGDLSVYWYQQSLDQGLQFLIQYYNGEERAKGNILERFSAQQFPDLHSELNLSSLELGDSALYFCASTGRRGEAFFGQGTRLTVV.

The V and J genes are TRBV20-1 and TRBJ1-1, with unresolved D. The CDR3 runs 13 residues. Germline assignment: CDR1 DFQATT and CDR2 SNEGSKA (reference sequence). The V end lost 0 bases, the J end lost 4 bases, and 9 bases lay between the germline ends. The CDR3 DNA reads TGCAGTGCTAGAGATCCGTCTGGCACTGAAGCTTTCTTT. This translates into CSARDPSGTEAFF.

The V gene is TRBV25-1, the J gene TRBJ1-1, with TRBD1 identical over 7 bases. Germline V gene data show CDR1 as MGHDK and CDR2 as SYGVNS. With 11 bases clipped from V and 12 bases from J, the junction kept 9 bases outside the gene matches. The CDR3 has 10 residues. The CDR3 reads CAFRQGETFF. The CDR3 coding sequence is TGTGCCTTCCGACAGGGAGAAACTTTCTTT.

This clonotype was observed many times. DNA of the CDR3: TGTGCCAGCAGTGACCCCACAGCGAGCACTGAAGCTTTCTTT. The encoded protein is CASSDPTASTEAFF. The genes are TRBV12-3 or TRBV12-4 and TRBJ1-1; D unclear. V lost 5 bases and J lost 4, with 14 bases in between. The CDR3 has 14 amino acids.

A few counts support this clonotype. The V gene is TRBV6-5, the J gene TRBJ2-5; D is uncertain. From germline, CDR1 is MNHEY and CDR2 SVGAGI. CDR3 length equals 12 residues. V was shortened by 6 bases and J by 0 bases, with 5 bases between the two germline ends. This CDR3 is CASSRDQETQYF. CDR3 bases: TGTGCCAGCAGCCGAGACCAAGAGACCCAGTACTTC.

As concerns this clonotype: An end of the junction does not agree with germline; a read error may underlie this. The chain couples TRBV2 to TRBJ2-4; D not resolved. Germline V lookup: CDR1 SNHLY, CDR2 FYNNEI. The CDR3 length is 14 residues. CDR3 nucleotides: TGTGCCAGCAGTGATACGGTAGCCAAATACATTCAGTACTTC. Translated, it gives CASSDTVAKYIQYF.

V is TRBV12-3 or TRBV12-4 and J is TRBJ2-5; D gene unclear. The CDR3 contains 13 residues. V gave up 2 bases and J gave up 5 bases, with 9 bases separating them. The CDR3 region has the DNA TGTGCCAGCAGTTTAAGTCACGGGGAGACCCAGTACTTC. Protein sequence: CASSLSHGETQYF.

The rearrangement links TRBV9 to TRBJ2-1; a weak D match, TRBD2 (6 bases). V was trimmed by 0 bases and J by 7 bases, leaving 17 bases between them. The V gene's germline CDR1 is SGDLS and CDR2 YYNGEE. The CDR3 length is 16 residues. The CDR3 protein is CASSVDPGGVLNEQFF. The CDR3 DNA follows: TGTGCCAGCAGCGTAGACCCCGGGGGAGTACTGAATGAGCAGTTCTTC.

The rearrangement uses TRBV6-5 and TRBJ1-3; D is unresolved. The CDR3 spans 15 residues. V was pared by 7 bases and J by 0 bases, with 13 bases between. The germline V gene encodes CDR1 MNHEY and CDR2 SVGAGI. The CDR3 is CASTISSDSGNTIYF. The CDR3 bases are TGTGCCAGCACCATCAGCAGCGACTCTGGAAACACCATATATTTT.

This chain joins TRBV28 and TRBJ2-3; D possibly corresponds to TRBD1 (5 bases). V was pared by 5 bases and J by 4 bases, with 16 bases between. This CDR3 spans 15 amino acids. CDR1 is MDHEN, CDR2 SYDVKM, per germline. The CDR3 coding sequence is TGTGCCAGCAGTGCCCCTAGGGGCGGCTCAGATACGCAGTATTTT. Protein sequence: CASSAPRGGSDTQYF.

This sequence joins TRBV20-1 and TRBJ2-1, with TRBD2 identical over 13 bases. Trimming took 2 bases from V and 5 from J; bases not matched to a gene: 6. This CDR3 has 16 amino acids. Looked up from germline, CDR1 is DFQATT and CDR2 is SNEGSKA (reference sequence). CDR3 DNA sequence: TGCAGTGCTAGACAACTAGCGGGGGGGCCAAACAATGAGCAGTTCTTC. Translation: CSARQLAGGPNNEQFF.

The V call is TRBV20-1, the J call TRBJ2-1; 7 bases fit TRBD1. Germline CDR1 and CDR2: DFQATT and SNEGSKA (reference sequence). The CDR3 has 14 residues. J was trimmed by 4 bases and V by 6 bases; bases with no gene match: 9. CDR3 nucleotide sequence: TGCAGTGCCCTCCAAGGGGGCTTTTACAATGAGCAGTTCTTC. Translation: CSALQGGFYNEQFF.

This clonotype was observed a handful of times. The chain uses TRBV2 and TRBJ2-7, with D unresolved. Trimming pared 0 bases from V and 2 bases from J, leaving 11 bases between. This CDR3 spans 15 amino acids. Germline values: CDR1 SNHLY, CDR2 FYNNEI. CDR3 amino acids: CASSEARDETYEQYV. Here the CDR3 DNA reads TGTGCCAGCAGTGAAGCGCGAGACGAAACCTACGAGCAGTACGTC.

The CDR3 region has the DNA TGTGCCAGCAGCCTTACTAGCGGGGGGTTGAACGAGCAGTACTTC. As protein: CASSLTSGGLNEQYF. The V call is TRBV5-5, the J call TRBJ2-7; 12 nucleotides line up with TRBD2. CDR1 is SGHKS and CDR2 is YYEKEE in the germline V gene (reference sequence). CDR3 length: 15 residues. The V segment lost 4 bases and the J segment 5 bases; nucleotides outside the gene matches: 7.

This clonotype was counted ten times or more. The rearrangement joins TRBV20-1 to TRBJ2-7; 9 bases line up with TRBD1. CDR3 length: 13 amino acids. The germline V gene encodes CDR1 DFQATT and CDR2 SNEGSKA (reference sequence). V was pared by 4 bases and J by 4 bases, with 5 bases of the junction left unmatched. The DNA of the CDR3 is TGCAGTGCTAAGGGACAGGGCTTGTACGAGCAGTACTTC. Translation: CSAKGQGLYEQYF.

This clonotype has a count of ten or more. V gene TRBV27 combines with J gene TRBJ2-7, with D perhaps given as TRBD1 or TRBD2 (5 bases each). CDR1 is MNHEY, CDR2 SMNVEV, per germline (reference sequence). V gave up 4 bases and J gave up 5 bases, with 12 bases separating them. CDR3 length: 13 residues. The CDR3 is CASSWDGVHEQYF. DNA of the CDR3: TGTGCCAGCAGTTGGGACGGCGTCCACGAGCAGTACTTC.